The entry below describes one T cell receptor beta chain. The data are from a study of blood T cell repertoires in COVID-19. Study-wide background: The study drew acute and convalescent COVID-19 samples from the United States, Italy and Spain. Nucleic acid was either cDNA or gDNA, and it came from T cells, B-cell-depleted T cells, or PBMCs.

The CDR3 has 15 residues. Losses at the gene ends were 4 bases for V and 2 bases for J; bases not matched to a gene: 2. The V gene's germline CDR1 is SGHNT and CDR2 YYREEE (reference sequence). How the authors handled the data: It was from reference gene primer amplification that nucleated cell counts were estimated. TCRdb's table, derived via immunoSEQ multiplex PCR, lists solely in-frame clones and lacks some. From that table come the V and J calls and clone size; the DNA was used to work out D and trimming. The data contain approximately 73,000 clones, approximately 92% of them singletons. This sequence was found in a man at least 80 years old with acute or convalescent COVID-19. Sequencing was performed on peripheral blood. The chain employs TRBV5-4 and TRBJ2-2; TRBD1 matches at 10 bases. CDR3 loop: CASSGQGGNTGELFF. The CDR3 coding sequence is TGTGCCAGCAGCGGACAGGGGGGAAACACCGGGGAGCTGTTTTTT.